The T cell receptor (beta chain) described here comes from a study of cytomegalovirus exposure and HLA in healthy donors. Study summary: The 650 to 850 first-cohort repertoires and the 130 or so validation repertoires shared the same platform, a later analysis reported. Study-level points and caveats: The authors listed 150 to 200 TCR beta chains as cytomegalovirus-associated. TCR clusters originating in the first cohort tended to co-occur in the 120 validation repertoires, according to a later analysis. Both high specificity and high sensitivity reportedly marked the classifier's diagnosis of cytomegalovirus status.

On this clone itself: The antigen is unknown.

The data were produced by immunoSEQ multiplex PCR, yet TCRdb's version contains in-frame clones alone and is incomplete. This sample has about 50,000 clones, with almost 95% found just once. With 4 bases clipped from V and 2 bases from J, the junction kept 5 bases outside the gene matches. The germline V gene has CDR1 MGHRA and CDR2 YSYEKL. The CDR3 runs 15 residues. Source material: PBMCs. This TCR derives from a man aged 18 to 35 in good health and CMV-seronegative. This rearrangement joins TRBV4-1 to TRBJ2-7; 10 bases line up with TRBD1. The CDR3 spells CASSPKGQGAYEQYF. The CDR3 DNA sequence: TGCGCCAGCAGCCCCAAAGGACAGGGGGCCTACGAGCAGTACTTC.